Below are 23 T cell receptor beta chains sequenced from a single sample in a study of post-analysis software for immune sequencing data. The study, taken as a whole, reports: Controls had lower frequencies than patients of about five TRBV segments, which included TRBV5-6, TRBV5-1 and TRBV20-1.

No cognate antigen is known for these TCRs. Sequencing libraries made from TCR beta cDNA carried unique molecular identifiers. One entry per CDR3 protein, called by TCRdb with MiXCR from the PCR reads. The sample lists hundreds of thousands of distinct CDR3 sequences; roughly two fifths were seen once. Sequences were obtained from blood. Source of these receptors: a girl between 5 and 17 years old with multiple sclerosis.

The V and J genes are TRBV29-1 and TRBJ2-3; the D gene is possibly TRBD2 (5 bases). The CDR3 extends over 18 amino acids. CDR1 and CDR2 (germline): SQVTM, ANQGSEA. The germline V and J ends were trimmed by 4 bases and 5 bases, with 28 bases remaining between them. The CDR3: CSVGPVLTPTEGRDTQYF. The CDR3 nucleotides are TGCAGCGTTGGCCCGGTTTTGACCCCCACCGAAGGGAGAGATACGCAGTATTTT.

This rearrangement joins TRBV19 to TRBJ2-5; possible D gene TRBD1, 6 bases. The J call may not be correct, given that the DNA end is closer to TRBJ2-4. The CDR3 has 14 residues. CDR1 is LNHDA, CDR2 SQIVND, per germline (reference sequence). The CDR3 DNA is TGTGCCAGTAGTCCTCAGGGGTACAGGAACATTCAGTACTTC. Its protein product is CASSPQGYRNIQYF.

This clonotype was recorded only once. V usage is TRBV12-3 or TRBV12-4 and J usage is TRBJ2-3; 9 bases map to TRBD2. The CDR3 spans 17 residues. Trimming cost V 4 bases and J 6 bases; bases outside gene matches: 14. CDR3 DNA sequence: TGTGCCAGCAGTTCCTCGTATAGCGGGAGAGCTATGGATACGCAGTATTTT. Translating gives CASSSSYSGRAMDTQYF.

This clonotype showed up just a few times. J is TRBJ2-7 and V is TRBV27; 10 positions agree with TRBD1. Germline V CDR1 and CDR2: MNHEY, SMNVEV (reference sequence). V shed 5 bases and J 6 bases; nucleotides not matched to a gene: 13. The CDR3 is 16 amino acids. The CDR3 protein is CASSPSVRQGAREQYF. As DNA, the CDR3 is TGTGCCAGCAGTCCGTCGGTAAGACAGGGGGCCCGCGAGCAGTACTTC.

This clonotype was picked up many times. The chain joins TRBV20-1 to TRBJ2-5; maybe TRBD2 (7 bases). Germline CDR1 is DFQATT and CDR2 is SNEGSKA (reference sequence). The CDR3 covers 12 residues. In DNA form, the CDR3 reads TGCAGGGCGGGGGACACCGGGGAGACCCAGTACTTC. Its protein product is CRAGDTGETQYF.

This chain uses TRBV3-1 with TRBJ1-1; D gene uncertain. The CDR3 has 14 residues. Trimming shortened V by 4 bases and J by 1 base, and 10 bases separated the two germline ends. CDR1 and CDR2 (germline): LGHDT, YNNKEL (reference sequence). CDR3 residues: CASSRLWENTEAFF. CDR3 nucleotide sequence: TGTGCCAGCAGCCGATTATGGGAGAACACTGAAGCTTTCTTT.

This chain connects TRBV12-3 or TRBV12-4 to TRBJ2-1; 7 bases are a match to TRBD2. CDR3 size: 14 residues. V was pared by 3 bases and J by 6 bases, with 5 bases of the junction left unmatched. The CDR3 DNA reads as TGTGCCAGCAGTTTGTCGGGACTACCCAATGAGCAGTTCTTC. Translation: CASSLSGLPNEQFF.

This chain connects TRBV4-1 to TRBJ2-1; a possible D gene is TRBD2 (5 bases). The V gene lost 3 bases and the J gene lost 2 bases, with 14 bases spanning the gap. The CDR3 totals 16 residues. CDR1 MGHRA and CDR2 YSYEKL come from the germline V gene. As DNA, the CDR3 is TGCGCCAGCAGCCAGGATGACTACCTCACCTACAATGAGCAGTTCTTC. Its translation is CASSQDDYLTYNEQFF.

Comment on this clonotype: One end of the junction fails to match germline, which may point to a read error. The genes are TRBV12-3 or TRBV12-4 and TRBJ2-6; D is perhaps TRBD2 (6 bases). This CDR3 has 15 amino acids. CDR3 sequence (DNA): TGTGCCGGCAGTTTACGGGGGAGTGGGGCCAACGTCCTGACTTTC. Translated: CAGSLRGSGANVLTF.

The chain joins TRBV4-1 to TRBJ2-6; no clear D gene. CDR1 is MGHRA and CDR2 is YSYEKL in the germline V gene. The CDR3 loop spans 17 amino acids. V dropped 0 bases and J dropped 1 base, with 10 bases sitting between them. CDR3 amino acids: CASSQDLSGSGANVLTF. In DNA, the CDR3 is TGCGCCAGCAGCCAAGATCTGAGTGGGTCTGGGGCCAACGTCCTGACTTTC.

This rearrangement joins TRBV3-1 to TRBJ2-7, with 7 bases fitting TRBD2. The length of the CDR3 is 17 residues. Germline CDR1 LGHDT, CDR2 YNNKEL (reference sequence). Unmatched junction bases numbered 17, after V lost 4 bases and J lost 5 bases. The CDR3 here is CASSPQHSGRSGNEQYF. Written as DNA, the CDR3 is TGTGCCAGCAGCCCCCAACATAGCGGGCGGTCAGGGAACGAGCAGTACTTC.

This chain joins TRBV6-5 and TRBJ1-1, with D tentatively TRBD1 (6 bases). Per germline, CDR1 MNHEY and CDR2 SVGAGI. V was clipped by 7 bases and J by 5 bases, with 8 bases between them. The CDR3 totals 11 residues. The DNA of the CDR3 is TGTGCCAGCACCGGACAGACTGAAGCTTTCTTT. This translates into CASTGQTEAFF.

The rearrangement joins TRBV5-4 to TRBJ2-3, with D unresolved. The CDR3 extends over 15 amino acids. Germline loops: CDR1 SGHNT, CDR2 YYREEE (reference sequence). The V and J ends lost 0 bases and 5 bases respectively, with 13 bases between them. CDR3 sequence reads: CASSLDALRRDTQYF. The DNA of the CDR3 is TGTGCCAGCAGCTTGGACGCTTTGCGTAGAGATACGCAGTATTTT.

The chain joins TRBV5-1 to TRBJ2-5; 11 positions agree with TRBD1. The CDR3 sequence is 16 residues long. Per the germline V gene, CDR1 is SGHRS and CDR2 is YFSETQ. The V gene end was trimmed by 1 base and the J gene end by 1 base; junction bases not matched to a gene: 3. The CDR3 DNA is TGCGCCAGCAGCTTGAGTGGACAGGGGGCCCAAGAGACCCAGTACTTC. This sequence encodes CASSLSGQGAQETQYF. Full variable domain (rest looked up from reference TRBV5-1 and TRBJ2-5): KAGVTQTPRYLIKTRGQQVTLSCSPISGHRSVSWYQQTPGQGLQFLFEYFSETQRNKGNFPGRFSGRQFSNSRSEMNVSTLELGDSALYLCASSLSGQGAQETQYFGPGTRLLVL.

The chain carries TRBV15 and TRBJ2-3; D unresolved. Trimming took off 1 base at V and 4 bases at J, with 3 bases between the two ends. CDR3 length: 12 amino acids. Germline V gene lookup returns CDR1 LNHNV and CDR2 YYDKDF (reference sequence). As DNA, the CDR3 is TGTGCCACCAGCAGAGGTCCAGATACGCAGTATTTT. It yields the protein CATSRGPDTQYF.

This clonotype was seen a few times. The chain carries TRBV4-1 and TRBJ2-3, with 9 bases that match TRBD2. CDR1 MGHRA and CDR2 YSYEKL come from the germline V gene. Trimming cost V 4 bases and J 6 bases; bases outside gene matches: 14. This CDR3 region has 17 residues. CDR3 region: CASSPPGVAGVLDTQYF. The DNA for the CDR3 is TGCGCCAGCAGCCCCCCGGGAGTAGCGGGAGTTTTGGATACGCAGTATTTT.

This clonotype was found a few times. The V and J genes are TRBV5-4 and TRBJ2-5; D remains ambiguous. Trimming pared 0 bases from V and 4 bases from J, leaving 7 bases between. CDR3 size: 13 residues. The germline V gene encodes CDR1 SGHNT and CDR2 YYREEE (reference sequence). In nucleotides, the CDR3 is TGTGCCAGCAGCTTGGATCAGCGAGAGACCCAGTACTTC. Amino acids: CASSLDQRETQYF.

The genes are TRBV7-9 and TRBJ2-4; 7 bases agree with TRBD1. Germline values: CDR1 SEHNR, CDR2 FQNEAQ (reference sequence). V was pared by 6 bases and J by 3 bases, with 14 bases of the junction left unmatched. The CDR3 has 17 residues. The CDR3 loop reads CASRPLGAGTDKNIQYF. The DNA of the CDR3 is TGTGCCAGCAGACCATTGGGAGCTGGGACAGACAAAAACATTCAGTACTTC.

The table lists this clonotype with a few counts. The chain joins TRBV4-1 to TRBJ2-3; either TRBD1 or TRBD2 may supply D (5 bases each). Per the germline V gene, CDR1 is MGHRA and CDR2 is YSYEKL. This CDR3 is 16 amino acids long. V was pared by 3 bases and J by 4 bases, with 17 bases between. CDR3 protein: CASSHLGPFKSDTQYF. The CDR3 DNA reads TGCGCCAGCAGCCACCTGGGACCCTTCAAGTCAGATACGCAGTATTTT.

V usage is TRBV5-1 and J usage is TRBJ2-5; 12 bases map to TRBD2. The CDR3 is made up of 16 amino acids. Germline V gene data show CDR1 as SGHRS and CDR2 as YFSETQ. V was clipped by 4 bases and J by 1 base; unmatched bases: 5. The DNA for the CDR3 is TGCGCCAGCAGCGTCACTAGCGGGGGGCTCCAAGAGACCCAGTACTTC. Translation: CASSVTSGGLQETQYF.

The V call is TRBV11-2, the J call TRBJ2-1, with D perhaps TRBD2 (6 bases). Germline CDR1 SGHAT, CDR2 FQNNGV. This CDR3 region has 14 residues. Trimming cost V 1 base and J 8 bases, with 12 bases left between them. The CDR3 DNA sequence: TGTGCCAGCAGCTTAGTGGCGGGAACGCATGAGCAGTTCTTC. Its translation is CASSLVAGTHEQFF.

This chain links TRBV10-3 with TRBJ2-1; 12 positions agree with TRBD2. V dropped 6 bases and J dropped 5; count of bases not matched to a gene: 5. From germline, CDR1 is ENHRY and CDR2 SYGVKD. This CDR3 is 15 amino acids long. The CDR3 nucleotides read TGTGCCATCAGATTGACTAGCGGGGGTAACAATGAGCAGTTCTTC. Its protein product is CAIRLTSGGNNEQFF.

This chain connects TRBV28 to TRBJ1-5; 11 nucleotides match TRBD1. The germline V gene has CDR1 MDHEN and CDR2 SYDVKM. V trimming: 3 bases; J trimming: 4 bases; junction bases outside the gene matches: 2. The CDR3 runs 15 residues. CDR3 sequence: CASSFGQGANQPQHF. The CDR3 DNA reads as TGTGCCAGCAGTTTCGGACAGGGGGCTAATCAGCCCCAGCATTTT.